These 25 T cell receptor beta chains share one sample of origin, sequenced in a study of control samples from healthy donors and cancer patients. Profiling relied on immunoSEQ multiplex PCR, and the TCRdb table lists in-frame clones only, not all of them. The table includes roughly 74,000 clones, 85% to 95% detected once. The sample taken for sequencing was blood. All receptors derive from a woman between 18 and 29 years old in good health.

This rearrangement joins TRBV14 to TRBJ1-1; no definite D call. V was clipped by 1 base and J by 0 bases, with 6 bases between them. Germline V CDR1 and CDR2: SGHDN, FVKESK. The CDR3 extends over 14 amino acids. The CDR3 reads CASSQALLNTEAFF. The CDR3 region has the DNA TGTGCCAGCAGCCAAGCTCTGCTGAACACTGAAGCTTTCTTT.

The chain couples TRBV18 to TRBJ1-3, with D perhaps matching TRBD1 (6 bases). The CDR3 runs 16 residues. Trimming took 0 bases from V and 0 from J, leaving 9 bases between them. Looked up from germline, CDR1 is KGHSH and CDR2 is LQKENI. CDR3 nucleotide sequence: TGTGCCAGCTCACCACCCGACAGGCCCTCTGGAAACACCATATATTTT. Translation: CASSPPDRPSGNTIYF.

The rearrangement joins TRBV27 to TRBJ1-6; 8 bases align to TRBD1. In germline, CDR1 is MNHEY, CDR2 SMNVEV (reference sequence). CDR3 length: 19 residues. J lost 8 bases, V lost 0 bases, and 15 bases had no gene match. CDR3 bases: TGTGCCAGCAGTTTATCTGGGACAGGTACCATCGGCTCCTATTCACCCCTCCACTTT. It encodes CASSLSGTGTIGSYSPLHF.

The chain is built from TRBV27 and TRBJ1-5; D is possibly TRBD1 (6 bases). CDR1 MNHEY and CDR2 SMNVEV come from the germline V gene (reference sequence). V was trimmed by 5 bases and J by 1 base, leaving 12 bases between them. There are 15 residues in the CDR3. CDR3 in amino acids: CASSLARGSNQPQHF. The CDR3 coding sequence is TGTGCCAGCAGTCTAGCGAGGGGGAGCAATCAGCCCCAGCATTTT.

The rearrangement uses TRBV6-6 and TRBJ1-1; D is unresolved. Between the trimmed V and J ends, which lost 2 bases and 4 bases, there was a span of 11 bases. The CDR3 covers 14 residues. The germline gives CDR1 MNHNY, CDR2 SVGAGI (reference sequence). The CDR3 loop reads CASSYADHFTEAFF. Written as DNA, the CDR3 is TGTGCCAGCAGTTACGCCGACCACTTCACTGAAGCTTTCTTT.

The chain joins TRBV6-5 to TRBJ2-5, with TRBD2 as a possible D gene (5 bases). The CDR3 length is 13 residues. The V gene's germline CDR1 is MNHEY and CDR2 SVGAGI. Trimming pared 2 bases from V and 3 bases from J, leaving 7 bases between. For the CDR3, the DNA is TGTGCCAGCAGTTACGAGAGGGAAGAGACCCAGTACTTC. This sequence encodes CASSYEREETQYF.

This chain joins TRBV5-5 and TRBJ2-5; 12 nucleotides match TRBD2. The CDR3 consists of 16 residues. Germline values: CDR1 SGHKS, CDR2 YYEKEE (reference sequence). V gave up 3 bases and J gave up 3 bases; unmatched junction bases: 6. The chain's CDR3 is CASSWASGRAEETQYF. The DNA for the CDR3 is TGTGCCAGCAGCTGGGCTAGCGGGAGGGCCGAAGAGACCCAGTACTTC. The variable domain in full, with the rest retrieved from reference TRBV5-5 and TRBJ2-5, is DAGVTQSPTHLIKTRGQQVTLRCSPISGHKSVSWYQQVLGQGPQFIFQYYEKEERGRGNFPDRFSARQFPNYSSELNVNALLLGDSALYLCASSWASGRAEETQYFGPGTRLLVL.

The chain couples TRBV12-3 or TRBV12-4 to TRBJ2-7; maybe TRBD1 (5 bases). V was trimmed by 4 bases and J by 5 bases, leaving 9 bases between them. The CDR3 sequence is 12 residues long. This CDR3 reads CASSWQGHEQYF. CDR3 DNA sequence: TGTGCCAGCAGTTGGCAGGGCCACGAGCAGTACTTC.

The DNA for the CDR3 is TGTGCCAGCAGCTTTGACAGGGGTAAAGAGACCCAGTACTTC. The encoded protein is CASSFDRGKETQYF. The V gene is TRBV7-2, the J gene TRBJ2-5, with 8 nucleotides matching TRBD1. The CDR3 extends over 14 amino acids. Germline V CDR1 and CDR2: SGHTA, FQGNSA. V shed 3 bases and J 3 bases; nucleotides not matched to a gene: 3.

The CDR3 here is CAKRTSGRWEQYF. The CDR3 DNA follows: TGTGCCAAAAGGACTAGCGGGAGGTGGGAGCAGTACTTC. The chain uses TRBV2 and TRBJ2-7, with 14 bases matching TRBD2. Germline CDR1 and CDR2: SNHLY and FYNNEI. There are 13 residues in the CDR3. Trimming removed 10 bases from V and 7 bases from J; junction bases left unmatched: 6.

The chain employs TRBV6-2 or TRBV6-3 and TRBJ2-2; a possible D gene is TRBD2 (6 bases). The V gene's germline CDR1 is MNHEY and CDR2 SVGEGT. CDR3 size: 16 residues. V dropped 4 bases and J dropped 2 bases, with 14 bases sitting between them. The CDR3 nucleotides read TGTGCCAGCAGTTCCCGACTAGGGTATAACACCGGGGAGCTGTTTTTT. This encodes CASSSRLGYNTGELFF.

This rearrangement joins TRBV5-1 to TRBJ2-5; a weak D match, TRBD1 (6 bases). Trimming cost V 1 base and J 0 bases, with 13 bases left between them. CDR1 is SGHRS and CDR2 is YFSETQ in the germline V gene. CDR3 length equals 16 residues. The CDR3 nucleotides read TGCGCCAGCAGCTTGTTTGGACAGACTGACCAAGAGACCCAGTACTTC. Its protein is CASSLFGQTDQETQYF. The whole variable domain, filled in from reference TRBV5-1 and TRBJ2-5, reads KAGVTQTPRYLIKTRGQQVTLSCSPISGHRSVSWYQQTPGQGLQFLFEYFSETQRNKGNFPGRFSGRQFSNSRSEMNVSTLELGDSALYLCASSLFGQTDQETQYFGPGTRLLVL.

The chain recombines TRBV3-1 (or the pseudogene TRBV3-2) with TRBJ1-2; D is unresolved. V was pared by 1 base and J by 6 bases, with 12 bases between. In germline, CDR1 is LGHDT, CDR2 YNNKEL (reference sequence). The CDR3 length is 14 residues. CDR3 DNA sequence: TGTGCCAGCAGCCAAGTGGGCGCCAAGGATGGCTACACCTTC. It yields the protein CASSQVGAKDGYTF.

This clone was picked up one time. V gene TRBV7-9 combines with J gene TRBJ1-5, with D possibly matching TRBD1 (6 bases). Germline lookup yields CDR1 SEHNR and CDR2 FQNEAQ (reference sequence). The length of the CDR3 is 15 residues. The V end lost 1 base, the J end lost 1 base, and 8 bases lay between the germline ends. The CDR3 DNA sequence: TGTGCCAGCAGCTTAGGCGGACAGAGCAATCAGCCCCAGCATTTT. Protein product: CASSLGGQSNQPQHF.

The V gene is TRBV11-2, the J gene TRBJ2-6, with 9 bases identical to TRBD1. Per the germline V gene, CDR1 is SGHAT and CDR2 is FQNNGV. V dropped 0 bases and J dropped 12; count of bases not matched to a gene: 6. This CDR3 is built from 15 residues. CDR3 nucleotide sequence: TGTGCCAGCAGCTTAGAGGGGACAGGGCAGTCCGTCCTGACTTTC. Amino acids: CASSLEGTGQSVLTF. The full variable domain, completed using reference TRBV11-2 and TRBJ2-6, is EAGVAQSPRYKIIEKRQSVAFWCNPISGHATLYWYQQILGQGPKLLIQFQNNGVVDDSQLPKDRFSAERLKGVDSTLKIQPAKLEDSAVYLCASSLEGTGQSVLTFGAGSRLTVL.

The V call is TRBV6-1, the J call TRBJ2-1; 10 bases fit TRBD2. Germline-derived CDR1 and CDR2 are MNHNS and SASEGT. V lost 2 bases and J lost 4; bases outside the gene matches: 8. The CDR3 consists of 17 residues. CDR3 DNA sequence: TGTGCCAGCAGTGAACAAGGGACACTAGCGGGGTACAATGAGCAGTTCTTC. As protein: CASSEQGTLAGYNEQFF.

A single count supports this clone. The chain has TRBV6-1 and TRBJ1-2, with D maybe TRBD1 (5 bases). In germline, CDR1 is MNHNS, CDR2 SASEGT. The germline V and J ends were trimmed by 1 base and 7 bases, with 7 bases remaining between them. The CDR3 runs to 12 residues. The CDR3 spells CASSEGTSGYTF. In DNA form, the CDR3 reads TGTGCCAGCAGTGAAGGGACATCTGGCTACACCTTC.

The chain is built from TRBV5-4 and TRBJ1-6; D not certain. The CDR3 is made up of 14 amino acids. With 4 bases removed from V and 9 bases from J, the gap between germline ends came to 14 bases. From germline, CDR1 is SGHNT and CDR2 YYREEE (reference sequence). The CDR3: CASSPGIIGSPLHF. The CDR3 nucleotides read TGTGCCAGCAGCCCCGGAATAATAGGTTCACCCCTCCACTTT. The variable domain in full, completed from reference TRBV5-4 and TRBJ1-6, reads ETGVTQSPTHLIKTRGQQVTLRCSSQSGHNTVSWYQQALGQGPQFIFQYYREEENGRGNFPPRFSGLQFPNYSSELNVNALELDDSALYLCASSPGIIGSPLHFGNGTRLTVT.

The rearrangement links TRBV28 to TRBJ2-3, with D unresolved. The germline gives CDR1 MDHEN, CDR2 SYDVKM. V lost 5 bases to trimming and J lost 8 bases, with 20 bases between them. The CDR3 has 15 residues. The CDR3 DNA reads as TGTGCCAGCAGTCTAAAAAACCGTGGGGTACGTACGCAGTATTTT. Its protein is CASSLKNRGVRTQYF.

The gene calls are TRBV7-7 and TRBJ2-2; TRBD1 matches 10 bases. The CDR3 consists of 15 residues. J gave up 5 bases and V 4 bases, and 4 bases lay outside the gene matches. Germline V gene sequence: CDR1 SSHAT, CDR2 FNYEAQ (reference sequence). The CDR3 nucleotides are TGTGCCAGCAGCTGGGGACAGGGGCATACCGGGGAGCTGTTTTTT. Encoded protein: CASSWGQGHTGELFF.

The chain joins TRBV9 to TRBJ2-2; 7 bases are shared with TRBD1. From germline, CDR1 is SGDLS and CDR2 YYNGEE. With V trimmed by 2 bases and J by 2 bases, 3 bases remained unmatched. This CDR3 contains 15 residues. The CDR3 is CASSVGQTNTGELFF. The CDR3 DNA sequence: TGTGCCAGCAGCGTGGGACAGACAAACACCGGGGAGCTGTTTTTT.

The chain recombines TRBV2 with TRBJ1-6; D is unresolved. With 6 bases removed from V and 18 bases from J, the gap between germline ends came to 18 bases. Germline V gene lookup returns CDR1 SNHLY and CDR2 FYNNEI. The CDR3 has 12 residues. The CDR3 spells CASREDGLSPHF. The DNA for the CDR3 is TGTGCCAGCAGAGAGGACGGCCTTTCACCCCACTTT.

The chain has TRBV5-6 and TRBJ2-1; D may match TRBD1 or TRBD2 (5 bases each). V lost 3 bases, J lost 6 bases, and 19 bases lay in between. The CDR3 has 16 residues. Per the germline V gene, CDR1 is SGHDT and CDR2 is YYEEEE. The CDR3 bases are TGTGCCAGCAGCTCGGTCGCCGGGACGTGGGGCAATGAGCAGTTCTTC. Protein: CASSSVAGTWGNEQFF.

V is TRBV3-1 (or the pseudogene TRBV3-2) and J is TRBJ1-2, with D perhaps TRBD1 (6 bases). Germline V gene data show CDR1 as LGHDT and CDR2 as YNNKEL (reference sequence). CDR3 length equals 15 residues. V gave up 3 bases and J gave up 0 bases, with 11 bases separating them. The CDR3 nucleotides are TGTGCCAGCAGCCAGGGACACTTAACTAACTATGGCTACACCTTC. It translates to CASSQGHLTNYGYTF.

In the case of this clone: The same CDR3 can be traced to other DNA sequences in this sample. The chain carries TRBV6-2 or TRBV6-3 and TRBJ2-7; D is unresolved. The V gene lost 2 bases and the J gene lost 6 bases, with 5 bases spanning the gap. Germline V CDR1 and CDR2: MNHEY, SVGEGT. The CDR3 has 11 residues. The CDR3 reads CASSYPSEQYF. CDR3 nucleotide sequence: TGTGCCAGCAGTTACCCTAGCGAGCAGTACTTC.